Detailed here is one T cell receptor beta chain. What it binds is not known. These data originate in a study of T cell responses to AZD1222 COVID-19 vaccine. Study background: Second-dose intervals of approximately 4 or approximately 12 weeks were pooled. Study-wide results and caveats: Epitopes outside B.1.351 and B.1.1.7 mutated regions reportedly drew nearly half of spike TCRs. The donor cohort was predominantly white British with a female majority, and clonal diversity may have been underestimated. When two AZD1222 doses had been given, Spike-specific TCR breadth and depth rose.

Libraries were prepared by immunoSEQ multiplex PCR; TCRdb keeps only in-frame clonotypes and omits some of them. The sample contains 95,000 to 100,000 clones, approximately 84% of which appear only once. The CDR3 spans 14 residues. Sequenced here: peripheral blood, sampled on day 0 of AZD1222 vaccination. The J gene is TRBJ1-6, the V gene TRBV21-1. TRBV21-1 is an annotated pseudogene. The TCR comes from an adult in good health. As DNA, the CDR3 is TGTGCCAGCAGCAAAGGTCCAGCCCATTCACCCCTCCACTTT. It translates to CASSKGPAHSPLHF.